This T cell receptor (beta chain) derives from a study of a mutant IDH1 vaccine in newly diagnosed glioma. As to time point: baseline, week 1 (first vaccination visit). Described treatment: pre-vaccination baseline after standard-of-care therapy. Generated by immunoSEQ multiplex PCR, the TCRdb table keeps only in-frame clones and is missing some. The sample carries approximately 88,000 clones, over 75% recorded once. Regarding this clone: At the DNA level, this CDR3 is encoded by other sequences in the same sample as well.

This specimen was PBMCs, taken from a glioma patient treated with radiotherapy, temozolomide or both. The sequence was obtained from a man in his forties with glioma.

The CDR3 DNA reads TGCGCCAGCAGCCAAGAGAGGGTCCGATCCTACGAGCAGTACTTC. Its translation: CASSQERVRSYEQYF. The J gene is TRBJ2-7, the V gene TRBV4-3; a possible D gene is TRBD2 (5 bases). Germline lookup yields CDR1 LGHNA and CDR2 YSLEER. The CDR3 consists of 15 residues. V lost 0 bases and J 1 base, leaving 10 bases between the germline ends.